This passage covers 2 T cell receptor beta chains from one sample sequenced in a study of blood T cells in healthy people across ages. Combining a sample-barcoded 5' primer with a J-beta primer mix, a second PCR ran for 7 to 11 cycles. TCRdb re-derived calls from the 5' RACE reads in MiXCR, one entry per CDR3 protein. The data show under 800,000 distinct CDR3 sequences, with 35% to 45% seen just once and 20% to 25% held by the top ten. Sequencing used blood. These receptors were obtained from an older woman in good health.

The J gene is TRBJ2-5, the V gene TRBV9; D perhaps matches TRBD2 (6 bases). V lost 0 bases to trimming and J lost 0 bases, with 18 bases between them. The CDR3 is made up of 18 amino acids. Germline values: CDR1 SGDLS, CDR2 YYNGEE. The CDR3 coding sequence is TGTGCCAGCAGCGTAGCGGGGAGGCGGGGACCCCACCAAGAGACCCAGTACTTC. Translation gives CASSVAGRRGPHQETQYF.

The chain uses TRBV27 and TRBJ1-4, with TRBD1 matching over 8 bases. V shed 5 bases, J shed 11 bases, and the junction held 7 bases outside the gene matches. CDR1 is MNHEY, CDR2 SMNVEV, per germline (reference sequence). The CDR3 extends over 13 amino acids. CDR3 bases: TGTGCCAGCAGTGTATTAGACAGGGGTAAACTGTTTTTT. This sequence encodes CASSVLDRGKLFF.